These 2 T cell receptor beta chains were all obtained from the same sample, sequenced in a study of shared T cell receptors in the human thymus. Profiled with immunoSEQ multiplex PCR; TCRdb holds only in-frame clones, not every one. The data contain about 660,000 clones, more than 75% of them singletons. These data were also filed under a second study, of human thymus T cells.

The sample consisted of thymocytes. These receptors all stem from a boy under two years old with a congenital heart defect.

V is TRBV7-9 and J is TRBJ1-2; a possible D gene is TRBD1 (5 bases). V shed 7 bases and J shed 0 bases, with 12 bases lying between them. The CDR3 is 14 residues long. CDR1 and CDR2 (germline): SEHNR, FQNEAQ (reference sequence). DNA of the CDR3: TGTGCCAGCACCTGCGACAGTTCTAACTATGGCTACACCTTC. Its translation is CASTCDSSNYGYTF.

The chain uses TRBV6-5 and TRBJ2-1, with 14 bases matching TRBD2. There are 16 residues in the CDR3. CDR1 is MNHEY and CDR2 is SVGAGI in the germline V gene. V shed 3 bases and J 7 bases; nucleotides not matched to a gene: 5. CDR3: CASSYGTSGSSNEQFF. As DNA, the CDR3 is TGTGCCAGCAGTTATGGGACTAGCGGGAGTTCAAATGAGCAGTTCTTC.